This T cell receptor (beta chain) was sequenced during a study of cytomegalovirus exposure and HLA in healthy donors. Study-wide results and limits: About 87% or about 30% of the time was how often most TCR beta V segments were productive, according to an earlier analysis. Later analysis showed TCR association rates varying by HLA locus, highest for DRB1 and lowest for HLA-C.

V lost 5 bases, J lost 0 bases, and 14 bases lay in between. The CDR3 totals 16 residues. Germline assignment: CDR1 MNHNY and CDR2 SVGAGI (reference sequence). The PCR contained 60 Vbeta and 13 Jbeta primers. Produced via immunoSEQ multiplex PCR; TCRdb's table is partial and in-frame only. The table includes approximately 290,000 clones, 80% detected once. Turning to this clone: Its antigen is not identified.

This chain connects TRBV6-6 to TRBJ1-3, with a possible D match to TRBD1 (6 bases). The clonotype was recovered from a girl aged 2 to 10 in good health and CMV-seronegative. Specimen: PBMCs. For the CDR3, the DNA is TGTGCCAGCAGTCGGTCCGACAGGAGCTCTGGAAACACCATATATTTT. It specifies CASSRSDRSSGNTIYF.